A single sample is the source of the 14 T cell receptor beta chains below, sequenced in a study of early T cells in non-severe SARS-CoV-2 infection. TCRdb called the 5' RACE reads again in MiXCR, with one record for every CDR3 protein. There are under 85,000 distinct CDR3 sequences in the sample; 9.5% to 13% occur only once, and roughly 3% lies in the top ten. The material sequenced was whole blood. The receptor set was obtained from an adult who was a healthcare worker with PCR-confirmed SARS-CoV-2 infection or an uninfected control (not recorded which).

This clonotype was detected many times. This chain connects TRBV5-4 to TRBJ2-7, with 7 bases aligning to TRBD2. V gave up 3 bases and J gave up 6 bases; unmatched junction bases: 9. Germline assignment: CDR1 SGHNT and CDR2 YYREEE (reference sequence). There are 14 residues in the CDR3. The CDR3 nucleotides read TGTGCCAGCAGCTGGGCAGGGACTATCAGCGAGCAGTACTTC. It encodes CASSWAGTISEQYF.

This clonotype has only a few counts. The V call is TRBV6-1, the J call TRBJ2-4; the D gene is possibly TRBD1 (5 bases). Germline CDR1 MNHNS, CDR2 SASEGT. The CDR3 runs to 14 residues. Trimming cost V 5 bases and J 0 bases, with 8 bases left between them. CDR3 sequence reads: CASSRQLAKNIQYF. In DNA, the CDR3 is TGTGCCAGCAGTAGACAGCTAGCCAAAAACATTCAGTACTTC.

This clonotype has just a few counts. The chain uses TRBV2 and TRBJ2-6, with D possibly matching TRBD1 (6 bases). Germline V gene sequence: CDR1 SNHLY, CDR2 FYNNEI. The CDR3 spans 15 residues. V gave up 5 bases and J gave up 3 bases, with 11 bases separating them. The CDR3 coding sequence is TGTGCCAGCAGTATTACAGGGATTGGGGCCAACGTCCTGACTTTC. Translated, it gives CASSITGIGANVLTF.

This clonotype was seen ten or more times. The CDR3 spells CASSPLRFDSGNTIYF. DNA for the CDR3: TGTGCCAGCTCACCGCTCAGGTTCGACTCTGGAAACACCATATATTTT. The rearrangement links TRBV18 to TRBJ1-3; D is ambiguous. The germline CDR1 and CDR2 sequences are KGHSH and LQKENI. V was clipped by 3 bases and J by 0 bases, with 12 bases between them. The CDR3 is 16 residues long. Based on the CDR3 plus reference TRBV18 and TRBJ1-3, the full variable domain is NAGVMQNPRHLVRRRGQEARLRCSPMKGHSHVYWYRQLPEEGLKFMVYLQKENIIDESGMPKERFSAEFPKEGPSILRIQQVVRGDSAAYFCASSPLRFDSGNTIYFGEGSWLTVV.

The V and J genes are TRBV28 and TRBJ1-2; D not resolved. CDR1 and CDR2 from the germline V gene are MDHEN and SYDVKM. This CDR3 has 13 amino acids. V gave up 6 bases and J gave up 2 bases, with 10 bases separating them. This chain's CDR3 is CASREAANYGYTF. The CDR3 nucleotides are TGTGCCAGCAGGGAGGCGGCAAACTATGGCTACACCTTC.

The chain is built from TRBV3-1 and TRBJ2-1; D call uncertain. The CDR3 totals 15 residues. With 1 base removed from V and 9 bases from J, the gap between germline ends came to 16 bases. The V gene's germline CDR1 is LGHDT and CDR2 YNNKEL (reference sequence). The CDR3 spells CASSQGGSWNSEQFF. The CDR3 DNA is TGTGCCAGCAGCCAAGGGGGTAGCTGGAACAGTGAGCAGTTCTTC.

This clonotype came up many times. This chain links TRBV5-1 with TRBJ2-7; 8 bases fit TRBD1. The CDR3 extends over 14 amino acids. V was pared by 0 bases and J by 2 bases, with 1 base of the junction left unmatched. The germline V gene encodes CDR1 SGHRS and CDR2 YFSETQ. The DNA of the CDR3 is TGCGCCAGCAGCTTGGGGGGACAGGCCTACGAGCAGTACTTC. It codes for CASSLGGQAYEQYF.

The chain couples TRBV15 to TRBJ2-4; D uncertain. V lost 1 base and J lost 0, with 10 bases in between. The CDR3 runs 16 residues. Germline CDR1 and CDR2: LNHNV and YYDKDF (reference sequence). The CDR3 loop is CATSRGQLLAKNIQYF. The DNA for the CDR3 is TGTGCCACCAGCAGAGGGCAGTTACTAGCCAAAAACATTCAGTACTTC.

CDR3 nucleotides: TGTGCCAGCAGCATTGGACTAGTGAGCGAATACGAGCAGTACTTC. Its protein is CASSIGLVSEYEQYF. The chain has TRBV5-5 and TRBJ2-7; 7 positions match TRBD2. Germline V CDR1 and CDR2: SGHKS, YYEKEE (reference sequence). With V trimmed by 4 bases and J by 4 bases, 11 bases remained unmatched. The CDR3 consists of 15 residues.

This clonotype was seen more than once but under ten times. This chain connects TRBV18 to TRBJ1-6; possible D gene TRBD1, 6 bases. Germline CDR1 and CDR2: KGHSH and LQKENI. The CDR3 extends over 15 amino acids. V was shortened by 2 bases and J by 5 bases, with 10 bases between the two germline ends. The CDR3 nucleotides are TGTGCCAGCTCACCAGCGGCAGGGGATAATTCACCCCTCCACTTT. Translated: CASSPAAGDNSPLHF.

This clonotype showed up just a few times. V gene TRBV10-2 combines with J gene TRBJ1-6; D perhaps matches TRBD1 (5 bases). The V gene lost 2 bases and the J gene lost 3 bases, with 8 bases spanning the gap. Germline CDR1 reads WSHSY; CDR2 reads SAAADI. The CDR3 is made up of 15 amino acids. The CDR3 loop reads CASSERDGYNSPLHF. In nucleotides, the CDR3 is TGCGCCAGCAGTGAGAGGGACGGCTATAATTCACCCCTCCACTTT.

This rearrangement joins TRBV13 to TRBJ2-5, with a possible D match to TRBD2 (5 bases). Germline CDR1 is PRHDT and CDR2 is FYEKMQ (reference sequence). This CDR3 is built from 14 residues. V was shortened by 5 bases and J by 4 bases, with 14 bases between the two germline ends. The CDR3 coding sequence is TGTGCCAGCAGCCTCCACGGGGTAGGAGAGACCCAGTACTTC. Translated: CASSLHGVGETQYF.

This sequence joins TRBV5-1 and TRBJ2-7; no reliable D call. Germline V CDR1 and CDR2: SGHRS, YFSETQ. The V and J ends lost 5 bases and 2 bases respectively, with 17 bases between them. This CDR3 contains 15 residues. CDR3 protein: CASSFFGPSTYEQYF. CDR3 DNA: TGCGCCAGCAGTTTTTTTGGACCCTCTACCTACGAGCAGTACTTC.

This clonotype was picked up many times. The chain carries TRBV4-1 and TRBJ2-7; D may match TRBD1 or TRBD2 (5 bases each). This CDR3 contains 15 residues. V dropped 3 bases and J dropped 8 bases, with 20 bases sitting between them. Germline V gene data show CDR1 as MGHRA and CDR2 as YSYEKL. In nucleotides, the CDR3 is TGCGCCAGCAGCCAGGATCTAGCAGGGCCTACGAAGCAGTACTTC. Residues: CASSQDLAGPTKQYF.